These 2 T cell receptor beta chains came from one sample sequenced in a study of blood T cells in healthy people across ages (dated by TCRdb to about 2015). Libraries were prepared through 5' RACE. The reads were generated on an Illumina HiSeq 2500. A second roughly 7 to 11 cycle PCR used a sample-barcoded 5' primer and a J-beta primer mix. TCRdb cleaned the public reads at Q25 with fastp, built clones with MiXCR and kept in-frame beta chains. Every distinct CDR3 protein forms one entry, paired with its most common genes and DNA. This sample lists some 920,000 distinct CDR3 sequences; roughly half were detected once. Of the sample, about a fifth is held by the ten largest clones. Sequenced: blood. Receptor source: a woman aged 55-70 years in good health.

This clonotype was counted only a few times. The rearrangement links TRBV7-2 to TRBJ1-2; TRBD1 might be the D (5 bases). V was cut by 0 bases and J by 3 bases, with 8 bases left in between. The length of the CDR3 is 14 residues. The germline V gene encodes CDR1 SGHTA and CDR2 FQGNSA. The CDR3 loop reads CASSLAVTDYGYTF. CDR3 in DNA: TGTGCCAGCAGCTTAGCCGTGACAGACTATGGCTACACCTTC.

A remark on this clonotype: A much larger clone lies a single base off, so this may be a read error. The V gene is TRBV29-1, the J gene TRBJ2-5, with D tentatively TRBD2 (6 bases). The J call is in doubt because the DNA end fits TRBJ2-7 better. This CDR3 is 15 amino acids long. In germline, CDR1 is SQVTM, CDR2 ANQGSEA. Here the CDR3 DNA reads TGCGGCGCGCGGACTCGGGCTTGGGGGGCCTACGAGCAGTACTTC. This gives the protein CGARTRAWGAYEQYF.